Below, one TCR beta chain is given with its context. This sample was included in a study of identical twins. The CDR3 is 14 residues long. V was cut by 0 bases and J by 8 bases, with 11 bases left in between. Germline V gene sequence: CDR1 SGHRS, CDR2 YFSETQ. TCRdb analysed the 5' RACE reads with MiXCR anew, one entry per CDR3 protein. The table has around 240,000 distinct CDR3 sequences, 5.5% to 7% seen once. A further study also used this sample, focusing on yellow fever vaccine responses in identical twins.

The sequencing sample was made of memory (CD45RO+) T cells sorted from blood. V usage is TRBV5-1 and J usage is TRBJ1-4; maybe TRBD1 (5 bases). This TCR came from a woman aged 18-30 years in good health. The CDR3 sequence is CASSLGQGWEKLFF. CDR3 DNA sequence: TGCGCCAGCAGCTTGGGGCAGGGTTGGGAAAAACTGTTTTTT.